The 30 T cell receptor beta chains listed next were all sequenced from one sample in a study of OX40 agonist ivuxolimab in advanced cancers. TCRdb's table, derived via immunoSEQ multiplex PCR, lists solely in-frame clones and lacks some. The profile covers about 50,000 clones, with approximately 91% appearing a single time and about 3.7% taken by the ten largest. The material sequenced was CD4+ or CD8+ T cells sorted from blood, taken in a trial of the OX40 agonist ivuxolimab. The receptors stem from an adult with an advanced solid tumor such as melanoma, head and neck, liver or kidney cancer.

The CDR3 DNA reads as TGTGCCAGCAGCCAGGGGTGGCTGGAAGAGCAGTACTTC. Translated: CASSQGWLEEQYF. J is TRBJ2-7 and V is TRBV4-2; D is uncertain. CDR3 length equals 13 residues. Germline V gene sequence: CDR1 LGHNA, CDR2 YNFKEQ. The V end was cut by 3 bases, the J end by 7 bases, with 13 bases between.

This clone was seen a few times. The V call is TRBV9, the J call TRBJ1-2, with 11 bases lining up with TRBD1. Germline CDR1 and CDR2: SGDLS and YYNGEE. The CDR3 runs to 15 residues. With V trimmed by 4 bases and J by 8 bases, 10 bases remained unmatched. This CDR3 is CASSSDGQGAYGYTF. The CDR3 nucleotides read TGTGCCAGCAGCTCTGACGGACAGGGGGCTTACGGCTACACCTTC.

The chain uses TRBV11-2 and TRBJ1-3; 7 bases are a match to TRBD1. With V trimmed by 1 base and J by 0 bases, 3 bases remained unmatched. The germline V gene encodes CDR1 SGHAT and CDR2 FQNNGV. This CDR3 comprises 16 residues. The DNA of the CDR3 is TGTGCCAGCAGCTTAGCGGGGACAGCCTCTGGAAACACCATATATTTT. This sequence encodes CASSLAGTASGNTIYF. The variable domain in full, completed from reference TRBV11-2 and TRBJ1-3, reads EAGVAQSPRYKIIEKRQSVAFWCNPISGHATLYWYQQILGQGPKLLIQFQNNGVVDDSQLPKDRFSAERLKGVDSTLKIQPAKLEDSAVYLCASSLAGTASGNTIYFGEGSWLTVV.

J is TRBJ1-1 and V is TRBV6-4; tentative D call: TRBD1 (5 bases). This CDR3 is 14 amino acids long. V was shortened by 2 bases and J by 0 bases, with 7 bases between the two germline ends. Germline assignment: CDR1 MRHNA and CDR2 SNTAGT. CDR3 region: CASSDGHLNTEAFF. As DNA, the CDR3 is TGTGCCAGCAGTGACGGACATTTGAACACTGAAGCTTTCTTT.

The rearrangement joins TRBV6-1 to TRBJ2-5; D is possibly TRBD2 (6 bases). Trimming removed 8 bases at V and 5 bases at J, with 18 bases between. The CDR3 contains 14 residues. Germline CDR1 is MNHNS and CDR2 is SASEGT. The DNA for the CDR3 is TGTGCCAGCTCCCGAGGACTACTACAGGAGACCCAGTACTTC. This sequence encodes CASSRGLLQETQYF.

This chain connects TRBV6-1 to TRBJ1-5; D remains unclear. CDR1 MNHNS and CDR2 SASEGT come from the germline V gene. This CDR3 has 13 amino acids. V lost 2 bases and J lost 0, with 2 bases in between. Here the CDR3 DNA reads TGTGCCAGCAGTGAAACTAGCAATCAGCCCCAGCATTTT. This sequence encodes CASSETSNQPQHF.

This CDR3 is CAWSYGRETQYF. The CDR3 nucleotides read TGTGCCTGGAGTTACGGGAGGGAGACCCAGTACTTC. V is TRBV30 and J is TRBJ2-5; 7 nucleotides align to TRBD2. Germline CDR1 reads GTSNPN; CDR2 reads SVGIG (reference sequence). V was clipped by 2 bases and J by 5 bases; unmatched bases: 2. The CDR3 has 12 amino acids. The whole variable domain, remainder taken from reference TRBV30 and TRBJ2-5, is SQTIHQWPATLVQPVGSPLSLECTVEGTSNPNLYWYRQAAGRGLQLLFYSVGIGQISSEVPQNLSASRPQDRQFILSSKKLLLSDSGFYLCAWSYGRETQYFGPGTRLLVL.

CDR3: CASSYTGPGGYTF. The DNA for the CDR3 is TGTGCCAGCAGTTACACGGGGCCAGGGGGCTACACCTTC. The chain carries TRBV6-5 and TRBJ1-2; possible D gene TRBD1, 5 bases. V was clipped by 2 bases and J by 8 bases, with 12 bases between them. In germline, CDR1 is MNHEY, CDR2 SVGAGI. There are 13 residues in the CDR3.

This chain links TRBV10-1 with TRBJ1-1; D remains unclear. The germline CDR1 and CDR2 sequences are WNHNN and SYGVQD (reference sequence). Trimming shortened V by 7 bases and J by 1 base, and 13 bases separated the two germline ends. This CDR3 has 14 amino acids. The CDR3 loop reads CASKAGRTNTEAFF. CDR3 bases: TGCGCCAGCAAAGCTGGACGGACGAACACTGAAGCTTTCTTT.

This sequence joins TRBV29-1 and TRBJ2-7; 7 bases align to TRBD1. J gave up 2 bases and V 7 bases, and 8 bases lay outside the gene matches. CDR1 is SQVTM and CDR2 is ANQGSEA in the germline V gene. This CDR3 spans 13 amino acids. CDR3 DNA: TGCAGCGGCCTCCGGGACAGTACCTACGAGCAGTACTTC. Residues: CSGLRDSTYEQYF.

Only a few counts were recorded for this clone. This rearrangement joins TRBV7-5 to TRBJ2-1; the table gives TRBD2 as D, unverified against the DNA. TRBV7-5 is termed a pseudogene. There are 14 residues in the CDR3. The CDR3 sequence is CARSLGLAGYEQFF. The CDR3 bases are TGTGCCAGAAGCTTAGGACTAGCGGGGTATGAGCAGTTCTTC.

The chain is built from TRBV5-1 and TRBJ2-1; D is unclear. There are 14 residues in the CDR3. The germline gives CDR1 SGHRS, CDR2 YFSETQ. V dropped 4 bases and J dropped 2 bases, with 10 bases sitting between them. The CDR3 region has the DNA TGCGCCAGCAGCCCCGGGCCCCCCTACAATGAGCAGTTCTTC. Its translation: CASSPGPPYNEQFF.

The chain links TRBV18 to TRBJ2-5, with D maybe TRBD2 (6 bases). From germline, CDR1 is KGHSH and CDR2 LQKENI. Trimming cost V 0 bases and J 0 bases, with 14 bases left between them. This CDR3 is built from 17 residues. The CDR3 protein is CASSPPTARGYQETQYF. CDR3 DNA: TGTGCCAGCTCACCACCGACAGCTCGGGGGTACCAAGAGACCCAGTACTTC.

The chain couples TRBV29-1 to TRBJ1-2, with D maybe TRBD1 (6 bases). The V gene lost 8 bases and the J gene lost 2 bases, with 12 bases spanning the gap. Germline CDR1 SQVTM, CDR2 ANQGSEA. The CDR3 covers 12 residues. CDR3 nucleotides: TGCAGCTCAGGGGATTGGAACTATGGCTACACCTTC. Residues: CSSGDWNYGYTF.

This chain links TRBV4-2 with TRBJ1-6; a possible D gene is TRBD1 (6 bases). From germline, CDR1 is LGHNA and CDR2 YNFKEQ. Between the trimmed V and J ends, which lost 5 bases and 10 bases, there was a span of 21 bases. The CDR3 is 16 residues long. The CDR3 region is CASSLAGGALSSPLHF. The CDR3 bases are TGTGCCAGCAGCTTGGCCGGGGGGGCTTTGAGCTCACCCCTCCACTTT.

The CDR3 sequence: CASSPGSYEQYF. The CDR3 nucleotides read TGTGCCAGCAGCCCCGGGTCCTACGAGCAGTACTTC. This chain uses TRBV2 with TRBJ2-7; no reliable D call. The CDR3 contains 12 residues. Between the trimmed V and J ends, which lost 6 bases and 1 base, there was a span of 7 bases. Germline CDR1 reads SNHLY; CDR2 reads FYNNEI.

This chain links TRBV2 with TRBJ2-3; the D gene could be TRBD1 or TRBD2 (6 bases each). CDR3 length: 15 amino acids. V dropped 2 bases and J dropped 8 bases, with 17 bases sitting between them. CDR1 and CDR2 from the germline V gene are SNHLY and FYNNEI. The DNA for the CDR3 is TGTGCCAGCAGTGAATCTTACGGGGGCTCGGGTACGCAGTATTTT. Translating it yields CASSESYGGSGTQYF.

This chain joins TRBV4-2 and TRBJ2-3; D is unclear. Trimming pared 0 bases from V and 6 bases from J, leaving 10 bases between. This CDR3 is 14 amino acids long. Germline V lookup: CDR1 LGHNA, CDR2 YNFKEQ. CDR3 coding DNA: TGTGCCAGCAGCCAAGAAGGCTACCAGGATACGCAGTATTTT. Its translation is CASSQEGYQDTQYF.

The gene calls are TRBV28 and TRBJ2-7; D tentatively reads TRBD1 or TRBD2 (5 bases each). The CDR3 consists of 11 residues. Germline V gives CDR1 MDHEN, CDR2 SYDVKM. V was cut by 8 bases and J by 6 bases, with 11 bases left in between. The CDR3 DNA sequence: TGTGCCAGCGGGACGCTTCGCGAGCAGTACTTC. As protein: CASGTLREQYF.

CDR3 amino acids: CATSTGGGINTEAFF. The CDR3 nucleotides are TGTGCCACCAGCACGGGGGGAGGAATAAACACTGAAGCTTTCTTT. The chain uses TRBV15 and TRBJ1-1, with a possible D match to TRBD1 (5 bases). Trimming shortened V by 4 bases and J by 2 bases, and 14 bases separated the two germline ends. CDR1 LNHNV and CDR2 YYDKDF come from the germline V gene (reference sequence). This CDR3 has 15 amino acids.

The chain couples TRBV13 to TRBJ1-2, with 11 bases aligning to TRBD1. After removal of 4 bases from V and 8 bases from J, the junction contained 6 bases not matched to a gene. This CDR3 has 14 amino acids. CDR1 and CDR2 (germline): PRHDT, FYEKMQ (reference sequence). CDR3 nucleotides: TGTGCCAGCAGCTCCGGACAGGGGGCGCGGGGCTACACCTTC. Translating it yields CASSSGQGARGYTF.

Turning to this clone: The junction departs from the called germline gene at one end, perhaps through a read error. The CDR3 here is CASNLAGLFNEQFF. DNA of the CDR3: TGTGCCAGCAACTTAGCGGGACTCTTCAATGAGCAGTTCTTC. This rearrangement joins TRBV7-8 to TRBJ2-1; 8 nucleotides line up with TRBD2. Germline values: CDR1 SGHVS, CDR2 FQNEAQ. The CDR3 covers 14 residues.

The DNA for the CDR3 is TGTGCCAGCAGCGTTACTAGCGGGGGGTTATACAATGAGCAGTTCTTC. Amino acid sequence: CASSVTSGGLYNEQFF. V usage is TRBV4-2 and J usage is TRBJ2-1, with 12 bases identical to TRBD2. The CDR3 extends over 16 amino acids. The germline V gene has CDR1 LGHNA and CDR2 YNFKEQ. V lost 5 bases and J lost 4; bases outside the gene matches: 6.

The V gene is TRBV6-5, the J gene TRBJ1-2; TRBD1 is a possible D gene (5 bases). V was pared by 5 bases and J by 8 bases, with 18 bases between. Germline V lookup: CDR1 MNHEY, CDR2 SVGAGI. CDR3 length: 14 residues. CDR3 residues: CASSRGSRGWGYTF. The CDR3 DNA reads as TGTGCCAGCAGTAGAGGGAGTAGGGGATGGGGCTACACCTTC.

V gene TRBV11-1 combines with J gene TRBJ1-1; 7 bases match TRBD1. Germline loops: CDR1 SGHAT, CDR2 FQDESV (reference sequence). The trim removed 5 bases at V and 10 bases at J, leaving 13 bases unmatched. The CDR3 has 14 amino acids. CDR3 nucleotides: TGTGCCAGCAGCCCAATCCCGACAGGGCGGGTAGCTTTCTTT. As protein: CASSPIPTGRVAFF. Full variable domain (rest looked up from reference TRBV11-1 and TRBJ1-1): EAEVAQSPRYKITEKSQAVAFWCDPISGHATLYWYRQILGQGPELLVQFQDESVVDDSQLPKDRFSAERLKGVDSTLKIQPAELGDSAMYLCASSPIPTGRVAFFGQGTRLTVV.

The sample holds a few counts of this clone. The chain uses TRBV5-4 and TRBJ1-4, with D perhaps TRBD1 (5 bases). V lost 4 bases and J lost 5, with 15 bases in between. Germline CDR1 reads SGHNT; CDR2 reads YYREEE (reference sequence). This CDR3 is 15 amino acids long. CDR3 region: CASSPSGTRNEKLFF. CDR3 nucleotides: TGTGCCAGCAGCCCCTCCGGGACCCGGAATGAAAAACTGTTTTTT.

The gene calls are TRBV9 and TRBJ2-2, with D possibly being TRBD1 or TRBD2 (6 bases each). CDR3 size: 15 residues. The germline CDR1 and CDR2 sequences are SGDLS and YYNGEE. Deletions cut 4 bases from V and 7 bases from J, with 17 bases between. The CDR3 loop is CASSLGRTAGGELFF. The DNA of the CDR3 is TGTGCCAGCAGCCTGGGTAGGACAGCGGGCGGGGAGCTGTTTTTT.

V gene TRBV6-5 combines with J gene TRBJ2-7; no definite D call. The germline V gene encodes CDR1 MNHEY and CDR2 SVGAGI. The germline V and J ends were trimmed by 0 bases and 3 bases, with 12 bases remaining between them. This CDR3 has 15 residues. The CDR3 nucleotides read TGTGCCAGCAGTTACTCCATGGGGTGGGGCTACGAGCAGTACTTC. This translates into CASSYSMGWGYEQYF.

This chain links TRBV29-1 with TRBJ2-2, with D perhaps matching TRBD1 (6 bases). CDR3 length equals 15 residues. V was trimmed by 7 bases and J by 2 bases, leaving 17 bases between them. CDR1 and CDR2 (germline): SQVTM, ANQGSEA. The DNA for the CDR3 is TGCAGCGGGGGCCTTGGGGGCGGAAACACCGGGGAGCTGTTTTTT. Encoded protein: CSGGLGGGNTGELFF.

The chain has TRBV6-1 and TRBJ2-7, with 7 bases identical to TRBD1. V shed 6 bases and J 4 bases; nucleotides not matched to a gene: 6. This CDR3 spans 13 amino acids. CDR1 MNHNS and CDR2 SASEGT come from the germline V gene. The CDR3 DNA reads TGTGCCAGCAGGAACCCGGGACAGTACGAGCAGTACTTC. Its translation: CASRNPGQYEQYF.